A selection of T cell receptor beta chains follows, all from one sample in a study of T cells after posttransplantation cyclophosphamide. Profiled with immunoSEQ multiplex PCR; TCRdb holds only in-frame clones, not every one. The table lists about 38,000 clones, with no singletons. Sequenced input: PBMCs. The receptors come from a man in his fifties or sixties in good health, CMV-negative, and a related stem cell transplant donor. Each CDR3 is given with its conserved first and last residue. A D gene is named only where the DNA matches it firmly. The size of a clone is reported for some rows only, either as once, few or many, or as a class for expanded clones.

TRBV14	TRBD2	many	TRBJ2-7	CASSQGSGRGYEQYF	TGTGCCAGCAGCCAAGGTAGCGGGAGGGGCTACGAGCAGTACTTC
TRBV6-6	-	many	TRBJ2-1	CASTRDGRPYNEQFF	TGTGCCAGCACAAGGGATGGGAGACCCTACAATGAGCAGTTCTTC
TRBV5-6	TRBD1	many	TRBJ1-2	CASSPGQGFGYTF	TGTGCCAGCAGCCCGGGACAGGGATTTGGCTACACCTTC
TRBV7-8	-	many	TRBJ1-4	CASSHKGGTNEKLFF	TGTGCCAGCAGCCATAAGGGCGGGACTAATGAAAAACTGTTTTTT
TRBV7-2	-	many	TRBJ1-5	CASSPTGGEQPQHF	TGTGCCAGCAGCCCAACGGGTGGGGAGCAGCCCCAGCATTTT
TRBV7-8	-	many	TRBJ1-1	CASSLQGWAEAFF	TGTGCCAGCAGCTTACAGGGGTGGGCTGAAGCTTTCTTT
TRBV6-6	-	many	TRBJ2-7	CASSLLGGAYEQYF	TGTGCCAGCAGCCTCCTCGGAGGGGCCTACGAGCAGTACTTC
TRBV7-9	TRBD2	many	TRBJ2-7	CASSTGLAGVGSYEQYF	TGTGCCAGCAGCACGGGACTAGCGGGAGTAGGGTCCTACGAGCAGTACTTC
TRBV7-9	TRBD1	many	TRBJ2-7	CASSSRDRPHF	TGTGCCAGCAGCTCCCGGGACAGGCCTCACTTC
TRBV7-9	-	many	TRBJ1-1	CASSLERDTEAFF	TGTGCCAGCAGCTTAGAGCGGGACACTGAAGCTTTCTTT
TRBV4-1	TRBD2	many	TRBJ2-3	CASARTSYEVDTQYF	TGCGCCAGCGCCCGGACTAGCTATGAAGTGGATACGCAGTATTTT
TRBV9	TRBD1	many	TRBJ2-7	CASSVGTGSSYEQYF	TGTGCCAGCAGCGTAGGGACAGGTAGCTCCTACGAGCAGTACTTC
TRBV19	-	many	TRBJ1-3	CASSINSQGNTIYF	TGTGCCAGTAGTATCAACAGCCAAGGAAACACCATATATTTT
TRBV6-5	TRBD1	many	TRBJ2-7	CASVGTGVREQYF	TGTGCCAGCGTGGGGACAGGGGTCCGCGAGCAGTACTTC
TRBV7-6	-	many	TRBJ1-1	CASSLQGFTEAFF	TGTGCCAGCAGCTTACAGGGCTTCACTGAAGCTTTCTTT
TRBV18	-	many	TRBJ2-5	CASSPRRGGETQYF	TGTGCCAGCTCACCACGCAGGGGCGGGGAGACCCAGTACTTC
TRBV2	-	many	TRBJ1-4	CASSLTGLADFAEKLFF	TGTGCCAGCAGCTTGACAGGCTTGGCGGATTTTGCTGAAAAACTGTTTTTT
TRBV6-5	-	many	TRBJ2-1	CASAAYNNEQFF	TGTGCCAGCGCAGCGTACAACAATGAGCAGTTCTTC
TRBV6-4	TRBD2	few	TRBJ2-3	CASRDGREPTDTQYF	TGTGCCAGCAGGGACGGGCGGGAGCCCACAGATACGCAGTATTTT
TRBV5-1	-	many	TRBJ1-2	CASSFARSQGNVDYGYTF	TGCGCCAGCAGCTTTGCGAGGAGTCAGGGGAATGTGGACTATGGCTACACCTTC
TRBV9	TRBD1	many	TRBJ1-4	CASGTGTGSEKLFF	TGTGCCAGCGGAACCGGGACAGGGAGTGAAAAACTGTTTTTT
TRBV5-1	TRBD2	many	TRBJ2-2	CASSLGTSATGELFF	TGCGCCAGCAGCTTGGGTACTAGCGCCACCGGGGAGCTGTTTTTT
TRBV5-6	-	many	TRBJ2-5	CASSFGGAQETQYF	TGTGCCAGCAGCTTCGGCGGGGCCCAAGAGACCCAGTACTTC
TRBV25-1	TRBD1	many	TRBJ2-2	CASRFGTGRTGELFF	TGTGCCAGCAGATTCGGGACAGGGCGAACCGGGGAGCTGTTTTTT
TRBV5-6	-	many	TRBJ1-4	CASSSTRAGGEKLFF	TGTGCCAGCAGCTCCACCCGGGCGGGTGGCGAAAAACTGTTTTTT
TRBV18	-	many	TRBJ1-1	CASSPPGEGRIDYTAEAFF	TGTGCCAGCTCACCACCGGGGGAGGGTAGGATAGACTACACTGCTGAAGCTTTCTTT
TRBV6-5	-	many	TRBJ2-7	CASSDAQGIHEQYF	TGTGCCAGCAGTGACGCACAGGGTATTCACGAGCAGTACTTC
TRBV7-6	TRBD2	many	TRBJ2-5	CASSTSAGYQETQYF	TGTGCCAGCAGCACCTCAGCGGGGTACCAAGAGACCCAGTACTTC
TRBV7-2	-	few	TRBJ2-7	CASSSMTTGEQYF	TGTGCCAGCAGCTCTATGACTACAGGGGAGCAGTACTTC
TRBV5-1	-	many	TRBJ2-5	CASSLQGSETQYF	TGCGCCAGCAGCTTGCAGGGGTCTGAGACCCAGTACTTC
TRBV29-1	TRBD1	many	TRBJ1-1	CSVGTGEGTEAFF	TGCAGCGTGGGGACAGGGGAAGGCACTGAAGCTTTCTTT
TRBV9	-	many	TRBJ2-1	CASSGRGASSYNEQFF	TGTGCCAGCAGCGGCCGAGGTGCGAGCTCCTACAATGAGCAGTTCTTC
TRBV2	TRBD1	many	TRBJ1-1	CASSSEQGGEAFF	TGTGCCAGCAGTTCTGAACAGGGGGGAGAAGCTTTCTTT
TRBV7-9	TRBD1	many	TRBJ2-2	CASSQRVGGRTGELFF	TGTGCCAGCAGCCAACGGGTAGGGGGCCGGACCGGGGAGCTGTTTTTT
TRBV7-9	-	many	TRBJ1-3	CASSLGRGANTIYF	TGTGCCAGCAGCTTAGGCAGGGGAGCAAACACCATATATTTT
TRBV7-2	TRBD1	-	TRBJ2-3	CASSAQTGSDTQYF	TGTGCCAGCAGCGCCCAGACAGGGAGTGATACGCAGTATTTT
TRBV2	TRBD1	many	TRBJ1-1	CASSKDRAGTEAFF	TGTGCCAGCAGCAAGGACAGGGCGGGGACTGAAGCTTTCTTT
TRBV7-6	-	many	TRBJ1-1	CASSWRGNTEAFF	TGTGCCAGCAGCTGGCGGGGGAACACTGAAGCTTTCTTT
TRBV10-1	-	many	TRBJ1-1	CASRRGEHTEAFF	TGCGCCAGCAGACGGGGAGAGCACACTGAAGCTTTCTTT
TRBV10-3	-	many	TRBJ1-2	CAISGTLTNYGYTF	TGTGCCATCAGTGGAACACTAACTAACTATGGCTACACCTTC
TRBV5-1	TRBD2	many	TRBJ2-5	CASSPGLAGAQETQYF	TGCGCCAGCAGCCCAGGACTAGCGGGGGCCCAAGAGACCCAGTACTTC
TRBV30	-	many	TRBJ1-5	CAWGAENSNQPQHF	TGTGCCTGGGGTGCAGAAAATAGCAATCAGCCCCAGCATTTT
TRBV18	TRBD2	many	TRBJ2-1	CASSPQTSGGYNEQFF	TGTGCCAGCTCACCTCAAACTAGCGGGGGTTACAATGAGCAGTTCTTC
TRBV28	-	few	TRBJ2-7	CASSLWAGTPEQYF	TGTGCCAGCAGTTTATGGGCCGGGACACCAGAGCAGTACTTC
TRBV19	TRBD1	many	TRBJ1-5	CASTLTGGNQPQHF	TGTGCCAGTACCTTGACAGGGGGCAATCAGCCCCAGCATTTT
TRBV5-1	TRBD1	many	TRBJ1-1	CASSYLDRVNTEAFF	TGCGCCAGCAGCTATTTGGACAGGGTGAACACTGAAGCTTTCTTT
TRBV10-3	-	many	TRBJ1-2	CAISESSAGRYF	TGTGCCATCAGTGAGTCGTCGGCAGGGCGATACTTC
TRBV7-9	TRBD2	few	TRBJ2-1	CASSSRTSGRLSEQFF	TGTGCCAGCAGCTCCCGGACTAGCGGGAGACTAAGTGAGCAGTTCTTC
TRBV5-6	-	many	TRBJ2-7	CASSLELYEQYF	TGTGCCAGCAGCTTGGAGCTTTACGAGCAGTACTTC
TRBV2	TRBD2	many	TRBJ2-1	CASMGGLAGAIDEQFF	TGTGCCAGCATGGGAGGGCTAGCGGGGGCCATCGATGAGCAGTTCTTC
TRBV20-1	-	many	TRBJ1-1	CSAQENTEAFF	TGCAGTGCCCAGGAGAACACTGAAGCTTTCTTT
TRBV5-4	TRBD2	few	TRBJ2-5	CASSPGSSSGGEETQYF	TGTGCCAGCAGCCCTGGAAGCTCTAGCGGGGGTGAAGAGACCCAGTACTTC
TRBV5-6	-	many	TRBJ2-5	CASNLGGAVETQYF	TGTGCCAGCAACTTAGGGGGTGCCGTAGAGACCCAGTACTTC
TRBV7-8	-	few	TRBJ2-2	CASSSRTGVPELFF	TGTGCCAGCAGCTCGCGGACGGGAGTCCCGGAGCTGTTTTTT
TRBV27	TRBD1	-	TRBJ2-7	CASSFNRDRTIYEQYF	TGTGCCAGCAGTTTCAACCGGGACAGGACTATTTACGAGCAGTACTTC
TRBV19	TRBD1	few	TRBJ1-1	CASSPYRQGHRTEAFF	TGTGCCAGTAGTCCATACCGACAGGGGCATAGAACTGAAGCTTTCTTT
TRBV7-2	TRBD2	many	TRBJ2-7	CASRASGGRYEQYF	TGTGCCAGCAGGGCTAGCGGGGGGAGATACGAGCAGTACTTC
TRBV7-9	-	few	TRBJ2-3	CASSQGHGGASTDTQYF	TGTGCCAGCAGCCAAGGGCACGGCGGGGCTAGCACAGATACGCAGTATTTT
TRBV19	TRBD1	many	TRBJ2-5	CASRRQGAETQYF	TGTGCCAGTAGGAGACAGGGGGCCGAGACCCAGTACTTC